The sequence of this T cell receptor (beta chain) was determined in a study of shared clonotypes between healthy human individuals. The study, taken as a whole, reports: Despite large depth, sorted-subset datasets appeared incompletely sequenced.

Turning to this clone: Its antigen is as yet unknown.

Sequenced by immunoSEQ multiplex PCR; TCRdb stores in-frame clones only, minus some. The sample includes some 2.1 million clones, just over 90% of them seen just once. CD45RO-negative cells were positively selected for CCR7, leaving out terminally differentiated effector memory CD45RA+ cells. Sequencing was carried out using naive CD8+ T cells from PBMCs. The TCR comes from a man aged 18 to 29 in good health. Some clones in this sample may be carry-over from other donors' samples.

The CDR3 DNA sequence: TGTGCCAGCAGCCCCAGACAGAACTCCTACGAGCAGTACTTC. Its translation is CASSPRQNSYEQYF. The chain joins TRBV6-5 to TRBJ2-7; TRBD1 is a possible D gene (5 bases). The germline V gene encodes CDR1 MNHEY and CDR2 SVGAGI. CDR3 length: 14 amino acids. Trimming shortened V by 6 bases and J by 0 bases, and 12 bases separated the two germline ends.